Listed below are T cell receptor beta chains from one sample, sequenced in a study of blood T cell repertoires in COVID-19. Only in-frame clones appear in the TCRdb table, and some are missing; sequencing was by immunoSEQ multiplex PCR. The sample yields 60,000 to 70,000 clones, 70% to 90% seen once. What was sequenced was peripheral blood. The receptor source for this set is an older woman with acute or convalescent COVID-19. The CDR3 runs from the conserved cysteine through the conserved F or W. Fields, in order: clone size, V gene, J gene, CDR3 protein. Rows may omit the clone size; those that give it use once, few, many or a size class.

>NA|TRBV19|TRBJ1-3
CASGQSSGNTIYF
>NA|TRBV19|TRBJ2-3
CASTPGTGGSDTQYF
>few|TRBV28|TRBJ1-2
CASSLFHGDGYTF
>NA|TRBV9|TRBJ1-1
CASRRDMNTEAFF
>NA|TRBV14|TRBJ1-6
CASRLQGADNSPLHF
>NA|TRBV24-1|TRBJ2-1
CATSGAGEIEQFF
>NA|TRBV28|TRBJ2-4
CASSSPGTSGGASAKNIQYF
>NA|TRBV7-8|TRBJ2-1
CASSRGGQAGYSEQFF
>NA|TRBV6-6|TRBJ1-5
CASSPGQTYSNQPQHF
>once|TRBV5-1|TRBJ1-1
CASSRSGGPLHTEAFF
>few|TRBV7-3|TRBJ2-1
CASSLAGVADSYNEQFF
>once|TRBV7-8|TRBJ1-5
CASSLGGPGQNQPQHF
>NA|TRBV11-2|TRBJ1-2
CASSLARGGDSRYGYTF
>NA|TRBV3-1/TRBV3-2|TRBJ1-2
CASSQVIGQSGYTF
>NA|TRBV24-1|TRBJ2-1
CATSDFAGGARNEQFF
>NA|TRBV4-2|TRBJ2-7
CASSQESGGQQYF
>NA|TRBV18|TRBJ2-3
CASSMRGQGSTDTQYF
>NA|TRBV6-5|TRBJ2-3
CASSVVYSSTDTQYF
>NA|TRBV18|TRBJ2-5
CASSPGSRETQYF
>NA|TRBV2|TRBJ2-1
CASSLGGLAGDEQFF
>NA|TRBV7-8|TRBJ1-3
CASSLAGLNSGNTIYF
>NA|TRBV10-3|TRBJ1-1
CAISAVAGNTEAFF
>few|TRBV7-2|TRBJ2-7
CASSSLYEQYF
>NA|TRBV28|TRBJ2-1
CASSLGGTPPAREQFF
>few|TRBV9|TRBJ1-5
CASNMENQPQHF
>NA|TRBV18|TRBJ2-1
CASSISSNTYNEQFF
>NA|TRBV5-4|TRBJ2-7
CASRLQGSYEQYF
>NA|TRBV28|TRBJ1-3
CASSFSGHSGNTIYF
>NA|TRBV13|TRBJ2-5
CASSFGQMETQYF
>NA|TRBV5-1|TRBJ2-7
CASSFTGSSYEQYF
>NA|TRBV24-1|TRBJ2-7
CATSETGTSGRKYF
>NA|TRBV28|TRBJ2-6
CASSFQGTEESGANVLTF
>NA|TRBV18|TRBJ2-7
CASSPQYGRGDEQYF
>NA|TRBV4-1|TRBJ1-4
CASRPGAGTGDEKLFF